This entry is about one T cell receptor (beta chain). This specimen comes from a study of blood T cell repertoires in COVID-19. Authors' analysis steps: Counts of nucleated cells, estimated from reference gene primer amplification, were obtained. Method: immunoSEQ multiplex PCR; TCRdb's copy keeps in-frame clones and lacks some. V and J calls and clone size come straight from that table; D and trimming were deduced from the DNA. The data contain 200,000 to 250,000 clones, about 88% of them singletons. This CDR3 is built from 14 residues. CDR1 SGHTA and CDR2 FQGNSA come from the germline V gene. V shed 6 bases, J shed 5 bases, and the junction held 8 bases outside the gene matches.

V and J are TRBV7-2 and TRBJ2-7, with 9 bases identical to TRBD2. The TCR sequence derives from a woman aged 45-65 years with COVID-19, enrolled during active disease. Sequencing input: peripheral blood. CDR3 residues: CASRPTGTSHEQYF. CDR3 nucleotides: TGTGCCAGCAGACCCACCGGGACTAGCCACGAGCAGTACTTC.